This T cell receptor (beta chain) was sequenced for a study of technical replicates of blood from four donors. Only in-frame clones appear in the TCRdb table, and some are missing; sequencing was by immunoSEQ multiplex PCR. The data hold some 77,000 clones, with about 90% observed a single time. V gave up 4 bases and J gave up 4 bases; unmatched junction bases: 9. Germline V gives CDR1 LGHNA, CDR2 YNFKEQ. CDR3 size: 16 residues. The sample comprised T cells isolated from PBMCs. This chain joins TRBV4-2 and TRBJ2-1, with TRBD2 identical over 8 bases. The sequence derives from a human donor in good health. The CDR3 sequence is CASSPELAGNYNEQFF. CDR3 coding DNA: TGTGCCAGCAGCCCAGAGCTAGCGGGTAATTACAATGAGCAGTTCTTC.